This is a list of T cell receptor beta chains from one sample in a study of shared clonotypes between healthy human individuals. Profiled with immunoSEQ multiplex PCR; TCRdb holds only in-frame clones, not every one. The sample holds 2,100,000 or so clones, approximately 95% seen once. The sample was naive CD4+ T cells sorted from blood. All receptors derive from a man in his late teens or twenties in good health. Each CDR3 is given with its conserved first and last residue. Each record gives: CDR3 protein, J gene, V gene.

CDR3aa: CASSTRDRAYEQYF
j_gene: TRBJ2-7
v_gene: TRBV27

CDR3aa: CASSSTTGGEQYF
j_gene: TRBJ2-7
v_gene: TRBV11-3

CDR3aa: CASRLEDRGNYEQYF
j_gene: TRBJ2-7
v_gene: TRBV2

CDR3aa: CASSLTGAAGNTIYF
j_gene: TRBJ1-3
v_gene: TRBV5-1

CDR3aa: CASRGTNYNSPLHF
j_gene: TRBJ1-6
v_gene: TRBV28

CDR3aa: CASRSISGTGCHEQYF
j_gene: TRBJ2-7
v_gene: TRBV10-1

CDR3aa: CASSPRGPGQGTDTQYF
j_gene: TRBJ2-3
v_gene: TRBV5-1

CDR3aa: CASSPPGNEPQHF
j_gene: TRBJ1-5
v_gene: TRBV18

CDR3aa: CASSTFAGQETQYF
j_gene: TRBJ2-5
v_gene: TRBV7-8

CDR3aa: CASSPRTGYSYEQYF
j_gene: TRBJ2-7
v_gene: TRBV5-1

CDR3aa: CASSADRGEQFF
j_gene: TRBJ2-1
v_gene: TRBV25-1

CDR3aa: CASSKNRGHEQFF
j_gene: TRBJ2-1
v_gene: TRBV6-5

CDR3aa: CASSLGDSPLHF
j_gene: TRBJ1-6
v_gene: TRBV5-1

CDR3aa: CASSIGAGGSNTEAFF
j_gene: TRBJ1-1
v_gene: TRBV19

CDR3aa: CASSPGQGNSPLHF
j_gene: TRBJ1-6
v_gene: TRBV18

CDR3aa: CASSLKRQGTATNEKLFF
j_gene: TRBJ1-4
v_gene: TRBV5-4

CDR3aa: CASRRGPGNEQFF
j_gene: TRBJ2-1
v_gene: TRBV6-5

CDR3aa: CASSLNPRYTGELFF
j_gene: TRBJ2-2
v_gene: TRBV7-3